The rows below give T cell receptor beta chains drawn from one sample of a study of blood T cell repertoires in COVID-19. Sequencing was performed with immunoSEQ multiplex PCR; in TCRdb, only in-frame clones are kept and a portion is missing. The sample yields hundreds of thousands of clones, about 85% seen once. Sequenced input: peripheral blood. All receptors come from a young man with active or convalescent COVID-19. The CDR3 runs from the conserved cysteine through the conserved F or W. The D gene is left open where the match is weak. A clone size is listed for some rows: how often the clone was seen (once, few, many), or a class if it is expanded.

TRBV6-2/TRBV6-3,TRBJ2-5,.,TRBD2,TGTGCCAGCAGTGCCGTAGCGGGAGAAGGAGAGACCCAGTACTTC,CASSAVAGEGETQYF
TRBV18,TRBJ1-5,.,.,TGTGCCAGCTCACTATCGCAGGTCCCCTCCAATCAGCCCCAGCATTTT,CASSLSQVPSNQPQHF
TRBV5-1,TRBJ1-5,few,TRBD1,TGCGCCAGCAGCTGGAGACAGGGGGGTCAGCCCCAGCATTTT,CASSWRQGGQPQHF
TRBV11-2,TRBJ2-3,.,.,TGTGCCAGCAGCCCAGTAGGGGGATGGGCAGATACGCAGTATTTT,CASSPVGGWADTQYF
TRBV10-3,TRBJ1-1,.,.,TGTGCCATCAGTCAGGGGAAGGGCACTGAAGCTTTCTTT,CAISQGKGTEAFF
TRBV2,TRBJ1-6,.,.,TGTGCCAGCAGTAGCGAGGCCGATTCACCCCTCCACTTT,CASSSEADSPLHF
TRBV2,TRBJ1-5,.,.,TGTGCCAGCACCGAGGGTCCCCCTCAGCCCCAGCATTTT,CASTEGPPQPQHF
TRBV18,TRBJ1-5,.,TRBD1,TGTGCCAGCTCTGCCGGGACAGTTAATCAGCCCCAGCATTTT,CASSAGTVNQPQHF
TRBV18,TRBJ1-2,.,.,TGTGCCAGCTCACCAACACGCGCGGGGGCGCAGGAGTATGGCTACACCTTC,CASSPTRAGAQEYGYTF
TRBV2,TRBJ2-7,.,.,TGTGCCAGCAGAGTGGACAGCTACGAGCAGTACTTC,CASRVDSYEQYF
TRBV19,TRBJ1-5,few,TRBD1,TGTGCCAGTACCCATAGCCAGACAGGGGGCAGCAATCAGCCCCAGCATTTT,CASTHSQTGGSNQPQHF
TRBV28,TRBJ1-4,.,TRBD1,TGTGCCAGCAGTTTATCCGACCCGGGACAGAATGAAAAACTGTTTTTT,CASSLSDPGQNEKLFF
TRBV29-1,TRBJ2-2,.,.,TGCAGCGTTGTAGATTCCCCGACAGAGGCGAACACCGGGGAGCTGTTTTTT,CSVVDSPTEANTGELFF
TRBV7-9,TRBJ2-3,.,TRBD2,TGTGCCAGCAGCCCCTCCGGGGGGGCAGATACGCAGTATTTT,CASSPSGGADTQYF
TRBV5-6,TRBJ2-2,once,.,TGTGCCAGCAGCTTGTTGCACGGGTACACCGGGGAGCTGTTTTTT,CASSLLHGYTGELFF
TRBV6-6,TRBJ2-3,.,.,TGTGCCAGCAGTAGTCTGGCAGGTTCAGATACGCAGTATTTT,CASSSLAGSDTQYF
TRBV19,TRBJ1-1,.,TRBD1,TGTGCCAGTAGTATCCGTGCCAGGGGGGTCAGTACCACTGAAGCTTTCTTT,CASSIRARGVSTTEAFF
TRBV3-1/TRBV3-2,TRBJ2-5,.,TRBD1,TGTGCCAGCAGGTCCACCGACAGGGGAGAGACCCAGTACTTC,CASRSTDRGETQYF
TRBV18,TRBJ2-5,.,.,TGTGCCAGCTCAACCCTGGAGAGAGGAGGGGAGACCCAGTACTTC,CASSTLERGGETQYF
TRBV12-5,TRBJ2-2,.,.,TGTGCTAGCGGAAAGGCGGCGACCGGGGAGCTGTTTTTT,CASGKAATGELFF
TRBV28,TRBJ1-1,.,TRBD1,TGTGCCAGCAGTTTACCGGGACAGCTTATCGTCCAAGCTTTCTTT,CASSLPGQLIVQAFF
TRBV2,TRBJ2-2,.,TRBD1,TGTGCCAGCAGACCAGGACAGGCGAACACCGGGGAGCTGTTTTTT,CASRPGQANTGELFF
TRBV29-1,TRBJ1-2,once,TRBD1,TGCAGCGTCGATGGGGCAGGGGGCCTAGCTCTGGGTGGCTACACCTTC,CSVDGAGGLALGGYTF
TRBV24-1,TRBJ2-5,.,TRBD2,TGTGCCACCAGTGTTAGCGGGAGATCGAGAGAGACCCAGTACTTC,CATSVSGRSRETQYF
TRBV5-5,TRBJ1-2,.,.,TGTGCCAGCAGCTTGGACACAGGGAACTATGGCTACACCTTC,CASSLDTGNYGYTF
TRBV5-8,TRBJ1-5,.,.,TGTGCCAGCAGCTACCGGGATCAGCCCCAGCATTTT,CASSYRDQPQHF
TRBV5-1,TRBJ2-5,.,.,TGCGCCAGCAGCCTCTCGGACAGCCAAGAGACCCAGTACTTC,CASSLSDSQETQYF
TRBV9,TRBJ2-7,.,TRBD2,TGTGCCAGCAGCGTAGGTGTTAGCGGGATATACGAGCAGTACTTC,CASSVGVSGIYEQYF
TRBV28,TRBJ1-4,.,TRBD1,TGTGCCAGCAGTTTCCCCCTAGGACAGGGAAACGAAAAACTGTTTTTT,CASSFPLGQGNEKLFF